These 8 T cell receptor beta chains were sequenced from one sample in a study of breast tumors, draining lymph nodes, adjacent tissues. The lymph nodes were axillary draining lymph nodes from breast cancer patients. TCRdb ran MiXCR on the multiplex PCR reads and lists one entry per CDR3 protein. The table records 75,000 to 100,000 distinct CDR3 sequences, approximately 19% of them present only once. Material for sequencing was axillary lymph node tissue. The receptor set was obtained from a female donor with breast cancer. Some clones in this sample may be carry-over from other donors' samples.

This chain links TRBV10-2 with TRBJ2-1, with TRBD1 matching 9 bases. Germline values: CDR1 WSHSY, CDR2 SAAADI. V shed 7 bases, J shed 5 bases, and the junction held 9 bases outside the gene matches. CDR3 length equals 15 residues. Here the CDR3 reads CASTRGQGSNNEQFF. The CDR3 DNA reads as TGCGCCAGCACCAGGGGACAGGGATCGAACAATGAGCAGTTCTTC.

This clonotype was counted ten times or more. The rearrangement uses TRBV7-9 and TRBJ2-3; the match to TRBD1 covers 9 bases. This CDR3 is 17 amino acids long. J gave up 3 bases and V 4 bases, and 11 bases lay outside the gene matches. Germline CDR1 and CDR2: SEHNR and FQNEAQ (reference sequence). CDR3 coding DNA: TGTGCCAGCAGCTCCCCACGACGGACAGGGGAGACAGATACGCAGTATTTT. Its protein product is CASSSPRRTGETDTQYF.

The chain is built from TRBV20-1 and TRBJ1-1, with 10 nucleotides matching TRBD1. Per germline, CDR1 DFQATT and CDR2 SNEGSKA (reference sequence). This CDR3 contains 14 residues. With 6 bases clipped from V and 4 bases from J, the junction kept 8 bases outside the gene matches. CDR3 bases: TGCAGTGCCAGCCCGGACAGGGGGGGCACTGAAGCTTTCTTT. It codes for CSASPDRGGTEAFF.

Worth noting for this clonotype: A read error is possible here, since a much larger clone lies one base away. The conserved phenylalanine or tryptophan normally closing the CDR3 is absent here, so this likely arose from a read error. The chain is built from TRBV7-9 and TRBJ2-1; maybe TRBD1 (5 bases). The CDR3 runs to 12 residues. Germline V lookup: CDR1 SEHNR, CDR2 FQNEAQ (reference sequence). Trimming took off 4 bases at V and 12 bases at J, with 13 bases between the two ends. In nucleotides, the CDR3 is TGTGCCAGCAGCTGGTGGGGCGTAGGGCAGTTCCTC. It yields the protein CASSWWGVGQFL.

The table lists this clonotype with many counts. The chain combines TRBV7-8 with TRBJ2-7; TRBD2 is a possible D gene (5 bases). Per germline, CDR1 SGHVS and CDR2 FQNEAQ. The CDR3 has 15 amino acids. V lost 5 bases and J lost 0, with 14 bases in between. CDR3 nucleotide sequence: TGTGCCAGCAGCCCAGCGGCGGTCTCCTCCTACGAGCAGTACTTC. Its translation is CASSPAAVSSYEQYF.

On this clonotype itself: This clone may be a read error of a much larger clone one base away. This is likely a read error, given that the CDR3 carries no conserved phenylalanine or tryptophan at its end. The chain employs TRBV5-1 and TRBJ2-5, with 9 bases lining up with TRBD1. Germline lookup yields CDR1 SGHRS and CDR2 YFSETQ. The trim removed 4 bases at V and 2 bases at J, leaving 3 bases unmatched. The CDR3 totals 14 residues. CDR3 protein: CASSTGQGQETQYI. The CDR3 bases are TGCGCCAGCAGCACCGGACAGGGGCAAGAGACCCAGTACATC.

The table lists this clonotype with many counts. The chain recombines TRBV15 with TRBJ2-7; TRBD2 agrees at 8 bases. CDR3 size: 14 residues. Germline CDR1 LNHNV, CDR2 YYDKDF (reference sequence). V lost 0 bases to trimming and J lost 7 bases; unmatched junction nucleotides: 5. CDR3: CATSREAGVDEQYF. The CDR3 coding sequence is TGTGCCACCAGCAGAGAAGCGGGAGTTGATGAGCAGTACTTC. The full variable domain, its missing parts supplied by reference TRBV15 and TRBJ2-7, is DAMVIQNPRYQVTQFGKPVTLSCSQTLNHNVMYWYQQKSSQAPKLLFHYYDKDFNNEADTPDNFQSRRPNTSFCFLDIRSPGLGDTAMYLCATSREAGVDEQYFGPGTRLTVT.

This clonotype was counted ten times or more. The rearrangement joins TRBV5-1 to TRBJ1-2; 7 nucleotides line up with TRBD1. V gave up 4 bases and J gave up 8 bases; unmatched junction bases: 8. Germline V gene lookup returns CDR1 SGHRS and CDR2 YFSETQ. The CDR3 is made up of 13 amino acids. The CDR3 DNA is TGCGCCAGCAGCCCGGAGGGGGCCGGAGGCTACACCTTC. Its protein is CASSPEGAGGYTF. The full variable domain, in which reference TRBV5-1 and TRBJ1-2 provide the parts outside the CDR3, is KAGVTQTPRYLIKTRGQQVTLSCSPISGHRSVSWYQQTPGQGLQFLFEYFSETQRNKGNFPGRFSGRQFSNSRSEMNVSTLELGDSALYLCASSPEGAGGYTFGSGTRLTVV.